Listed here are 28 T cell receptor beta chains from one sample, sequenced in a study of blood T cell repertoires in COVID-19 (dated by TCRdb to between 2020 and 2021). Libraries were built with the immunoSEQ multiplex PCR assay. The table was pulled from immuneACCESS by TCRdb, which kept in-frame rearrangements only. Such tables lose some clones; where checked, under half of the loss comes from unresolved V genes, and the rest has no known cause. This sample lists some 280,000 clones; roughly nine tenths were detected once. The ten largest clones take up just under 0.95% of the sample. The sequencing input was peripheral blood. Receptors originate from a woman between 40 and 55 years old who had recovered from COVID-19.

With regard to this clone: The same CDR3 is also encoded by other DNA sequences in this sample. The chain employs TRBV5-1 and TRBJ2-2; D possibly corresponds to TRBD1 (6 bases). Looked up from germline, CDR1 is SGHRS and CDR2 is YFSETQ. V lost 4 bases and J 1 base, leaving 8 bases between the germline ends. This CDR3 has 14 amino acids. The CDR3 spells CASSPGQNTGELFF. As DNA, the CDR3 is TGCGCCAGCAGCCCGGGACAGAACACCGGGGAGCTGTTTTTT.

The chain uses TRBV25-1 and TRBJ2-4; D call uncertain. CDR3 length: 12 residues. Germline V gene data show CDR1 as MGHDK and CDR2 as SYGVNS. Trimming took 11 bases from V and 6 from J, leaving 14 bases between them. The DNA for the CDR3 is TGTGCCGGAGCGTGTATCCGAAACATTCAGTACTTC. The encoded protein is CAGACIRNIQYF. The full variable domain, completed using reference TRBV25-1 and TRBJ2-4, is EADIYQTPRYLVIGTGKKITLECSQTMGHDKMYWYQQDPGMELHLIHYSYGVNSTEKGDLSSESTVSRIRTEHFPLTLESARPSHTSQYLCAGACIRNIQYFGAGTRLSVL.

The chain links TRBV30 to TRBJ2-1, with a tentative D call TRBD2 (5 bases). Germline lookup yields CDR1 GTSNPN and CDR2 SVGIG (reference sequence). This CDR3 is built from 16 residues. Trimming took 2 bases from V and 6 from J, leaving 20 bases between them. In nucleotides, the CDR3 is TGTGCCTGGAGTCCTCCGGTTGGGCGGGCGGGCAATGAGCAGTTCTTC. The encoded protein is CAWSPPVGRAGNEQFF.

The V and J genes are TRBV10-2 and TRBJ2-2; TRBD2 matches 9 bases. Germline V gene data show CDR1 as WSHSY and CDR2 as SAAADI. The CDR3 length is 16 residues. V shed 2 bases, J shed 8 bases, and the junction held 9 bases outside the gene matches. CDR3: CASSESRAGGLGELFF. CDR3 sequence (DNA): TGCGCCAGCAGTGAGAGTCGAGCGGGAGGTCTTGGGGAGCTGTTTTTT.

This clone occurred once. The chain couples TRBV7-7 to TRBJ2-5; 10 bases match TRBD1. The germline gives CDR1 SSHAT, CDR2 FNYEAQ (reference sequence). Trimming removed 3 bases from V and 3 bases from J; junction bases left unmatched: 4. This CDR3 has 15 amino acids. The CDR3 nucleotides read TGTGCCAGCAGCTTGGGGGGGACAGGGGAAGAGACCCAGTACTTC. Translated, it gives CASSLGGTGEETQYF.

V usage is TRBV5-1 and J usage is TRBJ1-1; 8 bases are a match to TRBD1. Looked up from germline, CDR1 is SGHRS and CDR2 is YFSETQ. This CDR3 spans 17 amino acids. The V and J ends lost 8 bases and 1 base, in that order; junction bases with no gene match: 16. The CDR3 is CASHLLGVGQGNTEAFF. DNA of the CDR3: TGCGCCAGTCACCTATTAGGGGTCGGACAGGGGAACACTGAAGCTTTCTTT.

The V gene is TRBV3-1 (or the pseudogene TRBV3-2), the J gene TRBJ2-5, with a possible D match to TRBD2 (6 bases). V dropped 3 bases and J dropped 1 base, with 15 bases sitting between them. Looked up from germline, CDR1 is LGHDT and CDR2 is YNNKEL (reference sequence). The length of the CDR3 is 16 residues. CDR3 bases: TGTGCCAGCAGCCATCGTCGTGGGGGGACCCAAGAGACCCAGTACTTC. Translation: CASSHRRGGTQETQYF.

The DNA for the CDR3 is TGTGCCTGGAGTGGGGGGGGCGCTAACTATGGCTACACCTTC. As protein: CAWSGGGANYGYTF. The chain has TRBV30 and TRBJ1-2; possibly TRBD1 for D (6 bases). The CDR3 consists of 14 residues. In germline, CDR1 is GTSNPN, CDR2 SVGIG (reference sequence). Trimming removed 1 base at V and 0 bases at J, with 9 bases between. Variable domain in full (rest from reference TRBV30 and TRBJ1-2): SQTIHQWPATLVQPVGSPLSLECTVEGTSNPNLYWYRQAAGRGLQLLFYSVGIGQISSEVPQNLSASRPQDRQFILSSKKLLLSDSGFYLCAWSGGGANYGYTFGSGTRLTVV.

This clone was observed once. The chain employs TRBV9 and TRBJ1-1; D gene uncertain. Germline V gives CDR1 SGDLS, CDR2 YYNGEE. The CDR3 is 14 amino acids. V lost 0 bases and J lost 1, with 7 bases in between. CDR3 bases: TGTGCCAGCAGCGTAGGGTGGCAGAACACTGAAGCTTTCTTT. As protein: CASSVGWQNTEAFF.

The chain couples TRBV30 to TRBJ2-2; 8 nucleotides align to TRBD2. The ends lost 1 base at V and 7 bases at J; junction bases unmatched: 11. The CDR3 runs to 16 residues. Germline-derived CDR1 and CDR2 are GTSNPN and SVGIG (reference sequence). The CDR3 protein is CAWSALRVTSVGELFF. The DNA for the CDR3 is TGTGCCTGGAGTGCCCTTAGGGTGACTAGCGTCGGGGAGCTGTTTTTT.

This clone showed up just once. The J gene is TRBJ2-1, the V gene TRBV18; 14 bases are a match to TRBD2. The CDR3 is 18 residues long. V was clipped by 3 bases and J by 12 bases; unmatched bases: 16. The germline V gene has CDR1 KGHSH and CDR2 LQKENI. The CDR3 coding sequence is TGTGCCAGCTCACCGCCAAACTTCGGGACTAGCGGGAGTCGGAGGCAGTTCTTC. Protein sequence: CASSPPNFGTSGSRRQFF.

This clone has only a few counts. This chain uses TRBV7-9 with TRBJ2-5; TRBD1 matches at 10 bases. Trimming at V came to 3 bases and at J to 5 bases, leaving 3 bases not matched to a gene. From germline, CDR1 is SEHNR and CDR2 FQNEAQ (reference sequence). The CDR3 has 14 amino acids. Here the CDR3 reads CASSLGTGVETQYF. The CDR3 nucleotides are TGTGCCAGCAGCTTGGGGACAGGGGTTGAGACCCAGTACTTC.

The rearrangement joins TRBV2 to TRBJ2-2, with 12 bases fitting TRBD2. Germline V gene lookup returns CDR1 SNHLY and CDR2 FYNNEI. The CDR3 sequence is 16 residues long. V shed 1 base, J shed 6 bases, and the junction held 3 bases outside the gene matches. CDR3 nucleotides: TGTGCCAGCAGTGAAGGGCTAGCGGGGGGGGCCGGGGAGCTGTTTTTT. Its protein is CASSEGLAGGAGELFF.

This rearrangement joins TRBV13 to TRBJ2-2, with unresolved D. CDR1 is PRHDT, CDR2 FYEKMQ, per germline (reference sequence). V lost 8 bases, J lost 4 bases, and 11 bases lay in between. The CDR3 is 13 residues long. This chain's CDR3 is CASERPSTGELFF. In DNA form, the CDR3 reads TGTGCCAGCGAGAGGCCTAGCACCGGGGAGCTGTTTTTT.

The V gene is TRBV5-1, the J gene TRBJ2-2, with D possibly matching TRBD1 (5 bases). The CDR3 is made up of 16 amino acids. Germline V gene data show CDR1 as SGHRS and CDR2 as YFSETQ. The ends were cut back, 0 bases at V and 3 bases at J, with 12 bases in the middle. The CDR3 loop reads CASSLVGVVDTGELFF. CDR3 nucleotide sequence: TGCGCCAGCAGCTTGGTAGGGGTCGTGGACACCGGGGAGCTGTTTTTT.

The chain couples TRBV5-1 to TRBJ2-7; 10 nucleotides match TRBD1. Germline CDR1 reads SGHRS; CDR2 reads YFSETQ. The CDR3 runs to 17 residues. Germline trimming cut 4 bases from V and 5 bases from J; bases unmatched to any gene: 15. In DNA form, the CDR3 reads TGCGCCAGCAGCATGATGGTGGGACGGGACAGGGGCCACGAGCAGTACTTC. The encoded protein is CASSMMVGRDRGHEQYF.

This clone has a single count. This chain uses TRBV27 with TRBJ2-1, with TRBD2 as a possible D gene (5 bases). Germline CDR1 is MNHEY and CDR2 is SMNVEV (reference sequence). Deletions cut 7 bases from V and 4 bases from J, with 23 bases between. There are 17 residues in the CDR3. This CDR3 reads CASIGRTPPLLYNEQFF. In DNA, the CDR3 is TGTGCCAGCATTGGGCGGACTCCCCCCCTTTTATACAATGAGCAGTTCTTC.

This chain connects TRBV6-2 or TRBV6-3 to TRBJ2-1, with 12 bases aligning to TRBD2. After removal of 2 bases from V and 4 bases from J, the junction contained 9 bases not matched to a gene. In germline, CDR1 is MNHEY, CDR2 SVGEGT. CDR3 size: 18 residues. As DNA, the CDR3 is TGTGCCAGCAGTTACCACCTTCCCGGGACTAGCGGGTACAATGAGCAGTTCTTC. Translating it yields CASSYHLPGTSGYNEQFF.

This rearrangement joins TRBV18 to TRBJ1-1; D perhaps matches TRBD1 (5 bases). V was trimmed by 1 base and J by 2 bases, leaving 11 bases between them. The CDR3 has 15 amino acids. Germline CDR1 is KGHSH and CDR2 is LQKENI. The DNA of the CDR3 is TGTGCCAGCTCACCACTCCAACAGGACAACACTGAAGCTTTCTTT. Its protein product is CASSPLQQDNTEAFF. Based on the CDR3 plus reference TRBV18 and TRBJ1-1, the full variable domain is NAGVMQNPRHLVRRRGQEARLRCSPMKGHSHVYWYRQLPEEGLKFMVYLQKENIIDESGMPKERFSAEFPKEGPSILRIQQVVRGDSAAYFCASSPLQQDNTEAFFGQGTRLTVV.

V gene TRBV5-4 combines with J gene TRBJ2-5; 7 positions match TRBD1. With V trimmed by 3 bases and J by 2 bases, 4 bases remained unmatched. Germline lookup yields CDR1 SGHNT and CDR2 YYREEE (reference sequence). This CDR3 has 14 residues. This CDR3 reads CASSSGTAQETQYF. In DNA form, the CDR3 reads TGTGCCAGCAGCTCCGGGACAGCACAAGAGACCCAGTACTTC.

This chain joins TRBV7-3 and TRBJ2-7, with 8 bases that match TRBD2. Losses at the gene ends were 5 bases for V and 4 bases for J; bases not matched to a gene: 7. CDR3 length: 14 residues. Looked up from germline, CDR1 is SGHTA and CDR2 is FQGTGA. The DNA of the CDR3 is TGTGCCAGCAGCGAAGCGGGAGAGCCGTACGAGCAGTACTTC. It is translated as CASSEAGEPYEQYF. Combining the CDR3 with reference TRBV7-3 and TRBJ2-7 gives the whole variable domain GAGVSQTPSNKVTEKGKYVELRCDPISGHTALYWYRQSLGQGPEFLIYFQGTGAADDSGLPNDRFFAVRPEGSVSTLKIQRTERGDSAVYLCASSEAGEPYEQYFGPGTRLTVT.

The sample holds one count of this clone. The chain links TRBV24-1 to TRBJ2-2; 9 bases are a match to TRBD1. Germline V gene data show CDR1 as KGHDR and CDR2 as SFDVKD. After removal of 9 bases from V and 8 bases from J, the junction contained 12 bases not matched to a gene. CDR3 length: 15 amino acids. The CDR3 bases are TGTGCCACCCCCACCGGGACAGGGATTTCGGGGGAGCTGTTTTTT. Its translation is CATPTGTGISGELFF.

The V call is TRBV19, the J call TRBJ1-2, with D perhaps TRBD1 (5 bases). V lost 3 bases to trimming and J lost 1 base, with 9 bases between them. There are 14 residues in the CDR3. The germline V gene encodes CDR1 LNHDA and CDR2 SQIVND (reference sequence). The CDR3 DNA reads as TGTGCCAGTAGTATGGTAGGGGTTAACTATGGCTACACCTTC. This encodes CASSMVGVNYGYTF.

V and J are TRBV7-9 and TRBJ2-7, with TRBD2 identical over 10 bases. The CDR3 has 14 residues. Trimming took 3 bases from V and 5 from J; bases not matched to a gene: 4. From germline, CDR1 is SEHNR and CDR2 FQNEAQ (reference sequence). CDR3 sequence: CASSLSLAGNEQYF. CDR3 DNA: TGTGCCAGCAGCTTGTCACTAGCGGGAAACGAGCAGTACTTC.

The chain couples TRBV10-2 to TRBJ2-5; TRBD2 agrees at 7 bases. This CDR3 region has 16 residues. The junction had 8 bases not matched to a gene; V was cut back by 4 bases and J by 0 bases. From germline, CDR1 is WSHSY and CDR2 SAAADI. CDR3 protein: CASSGSAGANQETQYF. CDR3 DNA sequence: TGCGCCAGCAGTGGGTCCGCGGGAGCGAACCAAGAGACCCAGTACTTC.

This chain joins TRBV7-9 and TRBJ2-7; D perhaps matches TRBD2 (7 bases). This CDR3 has 13 residues. Germline-derived CDR1 and CDR2 are SEHNR and FQNEAQ (reference sequence). Trimming shortened V by 8 bases and J by 0 bases, and 11 bases separated the two germline ends. The CDR3 nucleotides read TGTGCCAGCCGGGGGGCGAGCTCCTACGAGCAGTACTTC. It encodes CASRGASSYEQYF. Using reference TRBV7-9 and TRBJ2-7 for the parts outside the CDR3, the full variable domain is DTGVSQNPRHKITKRGQNVTFRCDPISEHNRLYWYRQTLGQGPEFLTYFQNEAQLEKSRLLSDRFSAERPKGSFSTLEIQRTEQGDSAMYLCASRGASSYEQYFGPGTRLTVT.

V and J are TRBV25-1 and TRBJ1-2, with a weak D call TRBD1 (6 bases). The CDR3 has 15 amino acids. Trimming pared 3 bases from V and 8 bases from J, leaving 19 bases between. Germline V gives CDR1 MGHDK, CDR2 SYGVNS. The CDR3 region is CASSDPTDRQGGYTF. The DNA of the CDR3 is TGTGCCAGCAGTGACCCAACCGACAGGCAGGGCGGCTACACCTTC.

This sequence joins TRBV5-1 and TRBJ2-5, with 7 bases aligning to TRBD1. Germline V gene data show CDR1 as SGHRS and CDR2 as YFSETQ. This CDR3 is built from 16 residues. The junction had 10 bases not matched to a gene; V was cut back by 4 bases and J by 1 base. The CDR3 nucleotides read TGCGCCAGCAGCCAAGCGACAGGGCGGGTCCAAGAGACCCAGTACTTC. It codes for CASSQATGRVQETQYF. Full variable domain (rest looked up from reference TRBV5-1 and TRBJ2-5): KAGVTQTPRYLIKTRGQQVTLSCSPISGHRSVSWYQQTPGQGLQFLFEYFSETQRNKGNFPGRFSGRQFSNSRSEMNVSTLELGDSALYLCASSQATGRVQETQYFGPGTRLLVL.